This TCR beta chain was recovered during a study of T cells in Graves' hyperthyroidism and ophthalmopathy. Study-wide background: Peripheral blood sampling occurred at initial diagnosis, before any treatment. Whole-study results and caveats: Blood held most thyroid clonotypes expanded above 0.001 frequency.

Many counts were recorded for this clonotype. Its antigen is not identified. Criteria for exclusion of patients were uncontrolled infection, other autoimmune disease, pregnancy or lactation. Amplification of TCR beta CDR3 regions used RNA as the template. Initially, a first-round RT-PCR of the TCR CDR3 employed the HTBI primer set. TCRdb passed the multiplex PCR reads through MiXCR, listing each CDR3 protein once. The profile shows a few hundred thousand distinct CDR3 sequences, roughly 17% of them singletons. Sample: blood. This sequence originates from a woman between 18 and 29 years old with Graves' ophthalmopathy.

In DNA form, the CDR3 reads TGTGCCAGCAGGCTATCTGCCGGGACAGATAATTCACCCCTCCACTTT. This encodes CASRLSAGTDNSPLHF. The rearrangement joins TRBV2 to TRBJ1-6; 7 bases match TRBD1. Germline CDR1 is SNHLY and CDR2 is FYNNEI. The ends lost 6 bases at V and 5 bases at J; junction bases unmatched: 10. The CDR3 is made up of 16 amino acids.